These 23 T cell receptor beta chains came from one sample sequenced in a study of blood T cell repertoires in COVID-19. Produced via immunoSEQ multiplex PCR; TCRdb's table is partial and in-frame only. The sample has roughly 39,000 clones; about 85% are singletons. Material: peripheral blood. The receptors stem from a man aged 45-65 years in a cohort sampled during active COVID-19.

The chain couples TRBV2 to TRBJ2-5; 13 nucleotides match TRBD2. The CDR3 is made up of 15 amino acids. Per germline, CDR1 SNHLY and CDR2 FYNNEI. With V trimmed by 5 bases and J by 6 bases, 6 bases remained unmatched. CDR3 sequence: CASSRTSGGQQTQYF. In nucleotides, the CDR3 is TGTGCCAGCAGTAGGACTAGCGGGGGTCAACAGACCCAGTACTTC.

V gene TRBV7-2 combines with J gene TRBJ2-5; 8 nucleotides agree with TRBD1. Germline values: CDR1 SGHTA, CDR2 FQGNSA. V shed 3 bases, J shed 5 bases, and the junction held 5 bases outside the gene matches. This CDR3 comprises 14 residues. In DNA form, the CDR3 reads TGTGCCAGCAGCTTTCAGGGGGCGGAGGAGACCCAGTACTTC. Translated, it gives CASSFQGAEETQYF.

This clone was seen more than once but under ten times. V usage is TRBV4-1 and J usage is TRBJ2-7; possibly TRBD1 for D (6 bases). Germline CDR1 MGHRA, CDR2 YSYEKL. The CDR3 covers 14 residues. Trimming stripped 3 bases from V and 1 base from J, with 10 bases between. The CDR3 protein is CASSQDRGSYEQYF. The CDR3 bases are TGCGCCAGCAGCCAGGACAGAGGATCCTACGAGCAGTACTTC.

The rearrangement links TRBV2 to TRBJ1-4; unclear D gene. Trimming shortened V by 8 bases and J by 8 bases, and 21 bases separated the two germline ends. Germline V gene sequence: CDR1 SNHLY, CDR2 FYNNEI. The CDR3 is 15 amino acids. The CDR3 sequence is CASGLSSQREEKLFF. The CDR3 region has the DNA TGTGCCAGCGGATTGTCAAGCCAGCGCGAAGAAAAACTGTTTTTT.

The rearrangement joins TRBV4-3 to TRBJ2-1; 10 bases are a match to TRBD1. Trimming at V came to 0 bases and at J to 12 bases, leaving 8 bases not matched to a gene. The CDR3 is made up of 15 amino acids. In germline, CDR1 is LGHNA, CDR2 YSLEER. The CDR3 DNA is TGCGCCAGCAGCCAAGATCGGGGCCGGACAGGGGGGCAGTTCTTC. Its protein product is CASSQDRGRTGGQFF.

V usage is TRBV27 and J usage is TRBJ2-1; D may be TRBD1 (5 bases). This CDR3 region has 14 residues. The V and J ends lost 4 bases and 12 bases respectively, with 19 bases between them. The V gene's germline CDR1 is MNHEY and CDR2 SMNVEV (reference sequence). The CDR3 loop is CASSSPGAGNGQFF. In DNA, the CDR3 is TGTGCCAGCAGTTCCCCAGGAGCAGGGAACGGGCAGTTCTTC.

The chain is built from TRBV15 and TRBJ1-2, with a weak D call TRBD1 (6 bases). Trimming took 3 bases from V and 3 from J, leaving 14 bases between them. The CDR3 contains 15 residues. Germline lookup yields CDR1 LNHNV and CDR2 YYDKDF (reference sequence). CDR3 amino acids: CATSRTGAGDYGYTF. DNA for the CDR3: TGTGCCACCAGCAGGACAGGCGCGGGAGACTATGGCTACACCTTC.

This rearrangement joins TRBV27 to TRBJ2-1; TRBD2 aligns across 7 bases. The CDR3 consists of 15 residues. With V trimmed by 5 bases and J by 9 bases, 13 bases remained unmatched. Germline V gives CDR1 MNHEY, CDR2 SMNVEV (reference sequence). The CDR3, as DNA: TGTGCCAGCAGTGGCACCGGGGGGTCCATCCTTGAGCAGTTCTTC. It translates to CASSGTGGSILEQFF.

The chain carries TRBV4-3 and TRBJ2-5; 15 positions match TRBD2. This CDR3 contains 17 residues. The germline V gene encodes CDR1 LGHNA and CDR2 YSLEER. The V and J ends lost 3 bases and 0 bases, in that order; junction bases with no gene match: 2. CDR3 in DNA: TGCGCCAGCAGCCAGGGGACTAGCGGGGGGTACCAAGAGACCCAGTACTTC. Translating gives CASSQGTSGGYQETQYF.

V and J are TRBV13 and TRBJ1-5, with 7 bases that match TRBD1. With V trimmed by 3 bases and J by 3 bases, 5 bases remained unmatched. The germline V gene has CDR1 PRHDT and CDR2 FYEKMQ (reference sequence). This CDR3 spans 15 amino acids. CDR3 amino acids: CASSFAGTVNQPQHF. CDR3 DNA: TGTGCCAGCAGCTTCGCCGGGACAGTCAATCAGCCCCAGCATTTT.

The J gene is TRBJ2-3, the V gene TRBV28, with 7 bases that match TRBD2. Germline CDR1 and CDR2: MDHEN and SYDVKM. The V gene end was trimmed by 3 bases and the J gene end by 3 bases; junction bases not matched to a gene: 3. The CDR3 extends over 14 amino acids. The CDR3 region has the DNA TGTGCCAGCAGTTTCGGGAGGCGAACAGATACGCAGTATTTT. Amino acid sequence: CASSFGRRTDTQYF.

The chain employs TRBV11-3 and TRBJ2-7; the match to TRBD2 covers 8 bases. Per the germline V gene, CDR1 is SGHNT and CDR2 is YENEEA. With 3 bases clipped from V and 2 bases from J, the junction kept 6 bases outside the gene matches. The CDR3 is 15 amino acids. The DNA of the CDR3 is TGTGCCAGCAGCTTGATAGCGGGGATTACCTACGAGCAGTACTTC. Its translation: CASSLIAGITYEQYF.

The CDR3 sequence is CASSQTGGGGEQYV. The CDR3 DNA is TGTGCCAGCAGCCAGACAGGGGGAGGGGGCGAGCAGTACGTC. The V and J genes are TRBV6-6 and TRBJ2-7, with 9 bases lining up with TRBD1. CDR1 is MNHNY and CDR2 is SVGAGI in the germline V gene (reference sequence). The CDR3 totals 14 residues. V lost 6 bases to trimming and J lost 6 bases; unmatched junction nucleotides: 9.

The chain joins TRBV21-1 to TRBJ2-7; TRBD2, the D gene given by the table, was not confirmed from the DNA. TRBV21-1 is a known pseudogene. The CDR3 has 14 amino acids. This CDR3 is CASSFGRVSYEQYV. The CDR3 region has the DNA TGTGCCAGCTCTTTCGGGAGGGTCTCCTACGAGCAGTACGTC.

This clone was recorded a few times. This rearrangement joins TRBV20-1 to TRBJ2-2, with D possibly matching TRBD1 (7 bases). Looked up from germline, CDR1 is DFQATT and CDR2 is SNEGSKA (reference sequence). The V end was cut by 3 bases, the J end by 3 bases, with 17 bases between. The CDR3 sequence is 16 residues long. This CDR3 is CSASTGERGDTGELFF. The CDR3 nucleotides read TGCAGTGCTAGTACAGGGGAGAGGGGGGACACCGGGGAGCTGTTTTTT.

The CDR3 sequence is CSVEGASGGSYEQYF. The DNA for the CDR3 is TGCAGCGTTGAAGGTGCGAGCGGGGGCTCCTACGAGCAGTACTTC. V gene TRBV29-1 combines with J gene TRBJ2-7, with 8 bases identical to TRBD2. This CDR3 is built from 15 residues. CDR1 and CDR2 from the germline V gene are SQVTM and ANQGSEA. The J segment lost 0 bases and the V segment lost 1 base, leaving 5 bases of the junction unmatched.

The chain carries TRBV29-1 and TRBJ1-5; 7 nucleotides line up with TRBD1. Germline trimming cut 4 bases from V and 6 bases from J; bases unmatched to any gene: 9. This CDR3 has 14 amino acids. Germline V CDR1 and CDR2: SQVTM, ANQGSEA. The CDR3 loop is CSVGGRGAGQPQHF. In DNA form, the CDR3 reads TGCAGCGTTGGGGGCAGGGGGGCCGGTCAGCCCCAGCATTTT.

The chain carries TRBV6-2 or TRBV6-3 and TRBJ2-5, with unresolved D. CDR3 size: 11 residues. The V end lost 2 bases, the J end lost 5 bases, and 3 bases lay between the germline ends. Germline V gene sequence: CDR1 MNHEY, CDR2 SVGEGT. The CDR3 here is CASSYEETQYF. The CDR3 DNA follows: TGTGCCAGCAGTTACGAGGAGACCCAGTACTTC.

The gene calls are TRBV3-1 (or the pseudogene TRBV3-2) and TRBJ2-7; 8 bases fit TRBD2. CDR3 size: 15 residues. The V segment lost 5 bases and the J segment 9 bases; nucleotides outside the gene matches: 15. CDR1 and CDR2 from the germline V gene are LGHDT and YNNKEL (reference sequence). CDR3 DNA sequence: TGTGCCAGCAGCTATAGGCCAGCGGGGGCTGTTGGGCAGTACTTC. Its translation: CASSYRPAGAVGQYF.

The chain links TRBV24-1 to TRBJ2-3; the D is unclear. Germline loops: CDR1 KGHDR, CDR2 SFDVKD. The length of the CDR3 is 15 residues. V shed 0 bases and J shed 1 base, with 7 bases lying between them. CDR3 DNA sequence: TGTGCCACCAGTGATTTGGTCAGTCGCACAGATACGCAGTATTTT. Translation gives CATSDLVSRTDTQYF.

This clone came up a few times. J is TRBJ2-1 and V is TRBV14; 8 bases map to TRBD1. The CDR3 is 17 residues long. With 0 bases clipped from V and 9 bases from J, the junction kept 13 bases outside the gene matches. Germline values: CDR1 SGHDN, CDR2 FVKESK. CDR3 coding DNA: TGTGCCAGCAGCCAAGAAACCGGGACAGGTCCTTCGGGTGAGCAGTTCTTC. As protein: CASSQETGTGPSGEQFF.

The DNA of the CDR3 is TGTGCCTGGAGTAACGGACAGGGGGGAGACCAAGAGACCCAGTACTTC. This sequence encodes CAWSNGQGGDQETQYF. The gene calls are TRBV30 and TRBJ2-5; TRBD1 matches at 10 bases. Germline V gene lookup returns CDR1 GTSNPN and CDR2 SVGIG (reference sequence). Trimming cost V 2 bases and J 0 bases; bases outside gene matches: 6. This CDR3 spans 16 amino acids.

The J gene is TRBJ2-7, the V gene TRBV18; 7 bases match TRBD2. In germline, CDR1 is KGHSH, CDR2 LQKENI. The length of the CDR3 is 15 residues. V lost 0 bases to trimming and J lost 7 bases; unmatched junction nucleotides: 9. CDR3 in amino acids: CASSPPGGLPGEQYF. The CDR3 nucleotides are TGTGCCAGCTCACCACCGGGAGGGCTTCCCGGGGAGCAGTACTTC.